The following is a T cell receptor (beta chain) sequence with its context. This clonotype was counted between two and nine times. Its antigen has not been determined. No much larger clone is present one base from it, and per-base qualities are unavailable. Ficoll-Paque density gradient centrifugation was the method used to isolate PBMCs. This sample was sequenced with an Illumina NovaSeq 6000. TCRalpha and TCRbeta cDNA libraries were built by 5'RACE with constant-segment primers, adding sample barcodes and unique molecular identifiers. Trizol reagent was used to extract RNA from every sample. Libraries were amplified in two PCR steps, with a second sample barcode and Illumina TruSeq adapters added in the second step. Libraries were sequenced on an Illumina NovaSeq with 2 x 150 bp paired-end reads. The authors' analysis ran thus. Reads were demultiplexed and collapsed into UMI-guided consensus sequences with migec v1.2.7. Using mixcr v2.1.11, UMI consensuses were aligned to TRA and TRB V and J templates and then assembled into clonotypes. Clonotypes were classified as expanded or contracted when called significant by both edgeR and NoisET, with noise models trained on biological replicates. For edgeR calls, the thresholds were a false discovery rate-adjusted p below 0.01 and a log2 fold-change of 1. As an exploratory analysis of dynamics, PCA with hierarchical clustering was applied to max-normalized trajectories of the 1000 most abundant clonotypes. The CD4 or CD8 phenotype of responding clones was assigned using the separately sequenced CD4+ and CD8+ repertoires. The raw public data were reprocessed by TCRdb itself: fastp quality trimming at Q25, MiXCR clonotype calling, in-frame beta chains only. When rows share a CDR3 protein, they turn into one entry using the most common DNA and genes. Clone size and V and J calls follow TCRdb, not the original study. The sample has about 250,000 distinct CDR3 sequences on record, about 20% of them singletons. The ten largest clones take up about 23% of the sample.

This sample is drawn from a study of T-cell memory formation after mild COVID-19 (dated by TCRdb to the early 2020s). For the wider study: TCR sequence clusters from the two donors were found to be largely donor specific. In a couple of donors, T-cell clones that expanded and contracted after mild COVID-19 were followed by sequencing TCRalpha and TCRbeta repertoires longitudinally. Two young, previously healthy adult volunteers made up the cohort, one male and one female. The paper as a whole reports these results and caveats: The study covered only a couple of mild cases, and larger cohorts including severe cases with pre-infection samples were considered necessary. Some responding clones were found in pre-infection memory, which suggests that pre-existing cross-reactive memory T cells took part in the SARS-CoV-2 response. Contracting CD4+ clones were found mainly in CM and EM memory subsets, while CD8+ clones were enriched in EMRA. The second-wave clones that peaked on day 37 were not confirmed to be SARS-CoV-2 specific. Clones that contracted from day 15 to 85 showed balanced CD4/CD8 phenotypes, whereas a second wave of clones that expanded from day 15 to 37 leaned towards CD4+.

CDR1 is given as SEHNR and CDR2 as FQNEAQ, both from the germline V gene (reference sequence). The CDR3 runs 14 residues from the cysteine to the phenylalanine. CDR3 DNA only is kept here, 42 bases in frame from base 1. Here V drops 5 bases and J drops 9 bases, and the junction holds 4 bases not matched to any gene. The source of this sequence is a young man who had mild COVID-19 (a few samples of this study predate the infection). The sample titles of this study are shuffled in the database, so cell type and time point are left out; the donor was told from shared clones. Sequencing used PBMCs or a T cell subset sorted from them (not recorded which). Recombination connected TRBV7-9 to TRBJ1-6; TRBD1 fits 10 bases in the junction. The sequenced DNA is TGTGCCAGCAGCGGGGGGACAGGGGTTTCACCCCTCCACTTT. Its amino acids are CASSGGTGVSPLHF.